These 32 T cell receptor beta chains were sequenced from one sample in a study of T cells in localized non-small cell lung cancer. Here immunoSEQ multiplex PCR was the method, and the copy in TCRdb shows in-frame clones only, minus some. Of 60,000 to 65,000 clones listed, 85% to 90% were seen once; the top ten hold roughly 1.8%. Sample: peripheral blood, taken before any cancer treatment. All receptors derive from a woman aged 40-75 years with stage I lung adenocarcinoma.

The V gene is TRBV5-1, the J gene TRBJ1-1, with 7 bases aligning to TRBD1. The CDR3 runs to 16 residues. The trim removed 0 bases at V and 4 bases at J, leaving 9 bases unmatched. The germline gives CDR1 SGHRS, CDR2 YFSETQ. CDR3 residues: CASSLAHSTGPTEAFF. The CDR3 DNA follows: TGCGCCAGCAGCTTGGCCCATTCGACAGGGCCCACTGAAGCTTTCTTT.

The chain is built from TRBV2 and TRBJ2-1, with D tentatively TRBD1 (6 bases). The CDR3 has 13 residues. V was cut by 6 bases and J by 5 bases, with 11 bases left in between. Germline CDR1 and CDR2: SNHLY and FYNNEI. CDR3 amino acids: CASRDTGNNEQFF. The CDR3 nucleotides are TGTGCCAGCAGGGATACAGGGAACAATGAGCAGTTCTTC.

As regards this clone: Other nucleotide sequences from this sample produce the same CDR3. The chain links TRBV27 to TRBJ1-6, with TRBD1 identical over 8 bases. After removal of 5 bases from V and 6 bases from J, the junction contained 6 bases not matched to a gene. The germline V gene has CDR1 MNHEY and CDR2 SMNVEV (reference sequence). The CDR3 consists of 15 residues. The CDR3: CASSPRDRSNSPLHF. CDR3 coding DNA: TGTGCCAGCAGTCCCCGGGACAGGAGTAATTCACCCCTCCACTTT.

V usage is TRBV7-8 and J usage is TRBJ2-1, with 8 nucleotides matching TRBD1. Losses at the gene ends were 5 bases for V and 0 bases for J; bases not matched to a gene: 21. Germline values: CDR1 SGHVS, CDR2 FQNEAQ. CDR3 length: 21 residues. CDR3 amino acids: CASSPWAAGGEGTLSYNEQFF. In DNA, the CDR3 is TGTGCCAGCAGCCCCTGGGCGGCAGGGGGCGAGGGGACTCTCTCCTACAATGAGCAGTTCTTC.

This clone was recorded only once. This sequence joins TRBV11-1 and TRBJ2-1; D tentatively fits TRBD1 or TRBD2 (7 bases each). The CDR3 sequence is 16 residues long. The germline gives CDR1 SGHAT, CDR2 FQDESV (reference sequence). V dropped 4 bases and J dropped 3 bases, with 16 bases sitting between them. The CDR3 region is CASSSPGGQYYNEQFF. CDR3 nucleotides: TGTGCCAGCAGCTCCCCGGGGGGACAGTACTACAATGAGCAGTTCTTC.

Here the CDR3 DNA reads TGTGCCAGCAGTTTTGACAGGGGTGAGACCCAGTACTTC. Amino acids: CASSFDRGETQYF. This chain uses TRBV6-5 with TRBJ2-5, with 8 bases lining up with TRBD1. The CDR3 has 13 residues. Trimming cost V 4 bases and J 5 bases; bases outside gene matches: 3. Germline-derived CDR1 and CDR2 are MNHEY and SVGAGI.

The CDR3: CASSVTGQHEQYF. The CDR3 DNA is TGTGCCAGCAGCGTAACGGGACAGCACGAGCAGTACTTC. This chain links TRBV9 with TRBJ2-7; 7 nucleotides agree with TRBD1. The trim removed 1 base at V and 5 bases at J, leaving 3 bases unmatched. Germline V gives CDR1 SGDLS, CDR2 YYNGEE. The CDR3 runs to 13 residues.

The CDR3 nucleotides are TGTGCCAGCAGCTTAGGCAGGGGGAGCACTGAAGCTTTCTTT. It is translated as CASSLGRGSTEAFF. The gene calls are TRBV7-3 and TRBJ1-1, with 7 bases matching TRBD1. The CDR3 has 14 residues. After removal of 2 bases from V and 4 bases from J, the junction contained 4 bases not matched to a gene. CDR1 and CDR2 (germline): SGHTA, FQGTGA. The whole variable domain, remainder taken from reference TRBV7-3 and TRBJ1-1, is GAGVSQTPSNKVTEKGKYVELRCDPISGHTALYWYRQSLGQGPEFLIYFQGTGAADDSGLPNDRFFAVRPEGSVSTLKIQRTERGDSAVYLCASSLGRGSTEAFFGQGTRLTVV.

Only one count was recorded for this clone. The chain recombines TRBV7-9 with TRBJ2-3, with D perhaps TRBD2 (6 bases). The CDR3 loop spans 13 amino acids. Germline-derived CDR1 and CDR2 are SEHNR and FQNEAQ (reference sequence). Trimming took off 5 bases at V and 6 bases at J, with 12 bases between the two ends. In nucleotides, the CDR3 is TGTGCCAGCAGCCCGCGGGGTCCTGATACGCAGTATTTT. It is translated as CASSPRGPDTQYF.

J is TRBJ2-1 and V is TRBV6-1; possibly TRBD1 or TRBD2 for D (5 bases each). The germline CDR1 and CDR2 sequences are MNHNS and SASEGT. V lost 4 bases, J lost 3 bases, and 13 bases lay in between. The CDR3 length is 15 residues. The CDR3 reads CASSGGPQSYNEQFF. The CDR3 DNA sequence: TGTGCCAGCAGTGGGGGACCACAAAGCTACAATGAGCAGTTCTTC.

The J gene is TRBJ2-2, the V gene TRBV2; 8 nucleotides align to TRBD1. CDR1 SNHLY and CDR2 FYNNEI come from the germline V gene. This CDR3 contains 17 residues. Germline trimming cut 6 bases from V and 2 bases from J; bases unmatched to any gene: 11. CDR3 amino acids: CASRRTGKNFNTGELFF. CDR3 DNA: TGTGCCAGCAGAAGGACAGGGAAAAACTTCAACACCGGGGAGCTGTTTTTT.

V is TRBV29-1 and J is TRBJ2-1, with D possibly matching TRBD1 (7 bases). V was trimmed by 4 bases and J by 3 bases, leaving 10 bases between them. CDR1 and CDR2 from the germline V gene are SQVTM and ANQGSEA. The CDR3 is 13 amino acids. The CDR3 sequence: CSVAQGGYNEQFF. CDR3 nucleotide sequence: TGCAGCGTTGCGCAGGGGGGCTACAATGAGCAGTTCTTC.

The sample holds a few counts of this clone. CDR3 coding DNA: TGCGCCAGCAGCTTACAGGATAACACTGAAGCTTTCTTT. Amino acids: CASSLQDNTEAFF. The chain uses TRBV5-1 and TRBJ1-1; possibly TRBD1 for D (5 bases). Per germline, CDR1 SGHRS and CDR2 YFSETQ. V gave up 2 bases and J gave up 2 bases, with 7 bases separating them. The CDR3 loop spans 13 amino acids.

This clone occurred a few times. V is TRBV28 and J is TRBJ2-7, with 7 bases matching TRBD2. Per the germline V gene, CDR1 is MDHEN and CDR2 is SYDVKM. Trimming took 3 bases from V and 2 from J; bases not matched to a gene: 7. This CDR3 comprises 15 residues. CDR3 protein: CASSLGWTRAYEQYF. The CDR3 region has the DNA TGTGCCAGCAGTTTGGGGTGGACTAGAGCCTACGAGCAGTACTTC.

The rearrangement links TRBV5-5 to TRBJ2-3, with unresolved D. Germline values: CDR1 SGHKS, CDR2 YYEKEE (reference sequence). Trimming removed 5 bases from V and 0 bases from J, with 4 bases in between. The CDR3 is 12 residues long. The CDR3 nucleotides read TGTGCCAGCAGGCTTAGCACAGATACGCAGTATTTT. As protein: CASRLSTDTQYF.

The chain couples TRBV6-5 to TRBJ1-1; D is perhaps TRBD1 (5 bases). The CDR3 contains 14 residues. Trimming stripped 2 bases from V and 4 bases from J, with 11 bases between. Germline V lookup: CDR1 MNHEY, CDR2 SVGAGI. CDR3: CASSYQGSFTEAFF. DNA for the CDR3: TGTGCCAGCAGTTACCAGGGATCGTTCACTGAAGCTTTCTTT.

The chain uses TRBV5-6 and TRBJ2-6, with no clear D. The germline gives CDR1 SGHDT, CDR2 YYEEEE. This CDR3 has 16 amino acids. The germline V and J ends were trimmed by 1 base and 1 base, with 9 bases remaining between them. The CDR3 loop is CASSLLAGSGANVLTF. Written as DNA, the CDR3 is TGTGCCAGCAGCTTGCTCGCTGGATCTGGGGCCAACGTCCTGACTTTC.

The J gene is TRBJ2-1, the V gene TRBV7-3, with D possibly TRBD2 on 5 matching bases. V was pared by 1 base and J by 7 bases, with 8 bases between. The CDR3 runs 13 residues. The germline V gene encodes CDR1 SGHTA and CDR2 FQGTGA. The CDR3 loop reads CASSLNLANEQFF. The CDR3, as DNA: TGTGCCAGCAGCTTAAATCTAGCAAATGAGCAGTTCTTC.

CDR3 residues: CSAVPGLGFREQFF. As DNA, the CDR3 is TGCAGCGCCGTTCCGGGACTAGGGTTTCGTGAGCAGTTCTTC. The rearrangement uses TRBV29-1 and TRBJ2-1; 8 bases agree with TRBD2. The CDR3 is 14 amino acids. Trimming removed 7 bases from V and 9 bases from J; junction bases left unmatched: 14. Germline V gene data show CDR1 as SQVTM and CDR2 as ANQGSEA.

For the CDR3, the DNA is TGTGCCAGCTCACAATTACAGAGCAACCAAGCTAATTCACCCCTCCACTTT. The encoded protein is CASSQLQSNQANSPLHF. The V and J genes are TRBV18 and TRBJ1-6; D ambiguous. Trimming took off 4 bases at V and 6 bases at J, with 19 bases between the two ends. Per the germline V gene, CDR1 is KGHSH and CDR2 is LQKENI. The CDR3 loop spans 17 amino acids.

In DNA, the CDR3 is TGTGCCAGCAGGGACCAGTCCGCCGAGCAGTTCTTC. It translates to CASRDQSAEQFF. The chain recombines TRBV2 with TRBJ2-1; D gene ambiguous. CDR3 length: 12 residues. V lost 6 bases and J 10 bases, leaving 13 bases between the germline ends. CDR1 is SNHLY and CDR2 is FYNNEI in the germline V gene.

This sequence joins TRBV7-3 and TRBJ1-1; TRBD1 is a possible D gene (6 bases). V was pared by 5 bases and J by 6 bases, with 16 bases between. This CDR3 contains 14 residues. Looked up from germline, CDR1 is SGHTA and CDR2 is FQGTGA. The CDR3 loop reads CASSAKVGGSEAFF. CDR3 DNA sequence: TGTGCCAGCAGCGCAAAGGTCGGGGGCTCTGAAGCTTTCTTT. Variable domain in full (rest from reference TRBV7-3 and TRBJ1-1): GAGVSQTPSNKVTEKGKYVELRCDPISGHTALYWYRQSLGQGPEFLIYFQGTGAADDSGLPNDRFFAVRPEGSVSTLKIQRTERGDSAVYLCASSAKVGGSEAFFGQGTRLTVV.

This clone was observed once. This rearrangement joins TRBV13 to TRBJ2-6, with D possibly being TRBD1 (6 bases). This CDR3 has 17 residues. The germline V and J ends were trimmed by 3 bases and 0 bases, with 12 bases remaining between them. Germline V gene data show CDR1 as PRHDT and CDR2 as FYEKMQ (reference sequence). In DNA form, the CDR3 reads TGTGCCAGCAGCTTGGACAGCTTTACCTCTGGGGCCAACGTCCTGACTTTC. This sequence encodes CASSLDSFTSGANVLTF.

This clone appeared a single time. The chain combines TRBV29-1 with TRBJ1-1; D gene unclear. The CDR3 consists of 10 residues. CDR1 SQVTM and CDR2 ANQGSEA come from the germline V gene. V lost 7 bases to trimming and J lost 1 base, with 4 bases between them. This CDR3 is CSGRNTEAFF. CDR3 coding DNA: TGCAGCGGGAGGAACACTGAAGCTTTCTTT.

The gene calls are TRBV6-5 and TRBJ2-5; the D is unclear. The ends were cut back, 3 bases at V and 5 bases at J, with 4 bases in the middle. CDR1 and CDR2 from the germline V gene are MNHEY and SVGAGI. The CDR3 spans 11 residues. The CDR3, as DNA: TGTGCCAGCAGTTATTTTGAGACCCAGTACTTC. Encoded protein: CASSYFETQYF.

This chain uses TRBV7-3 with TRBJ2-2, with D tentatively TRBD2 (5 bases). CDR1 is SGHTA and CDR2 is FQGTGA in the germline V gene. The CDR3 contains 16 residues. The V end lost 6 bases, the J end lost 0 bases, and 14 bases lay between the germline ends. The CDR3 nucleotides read TGTGCCAGCAGTGCCACGGGGTCGACGAACACCGGGGAGCTGTTTTTT. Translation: CASSATGSTNTGELFF.

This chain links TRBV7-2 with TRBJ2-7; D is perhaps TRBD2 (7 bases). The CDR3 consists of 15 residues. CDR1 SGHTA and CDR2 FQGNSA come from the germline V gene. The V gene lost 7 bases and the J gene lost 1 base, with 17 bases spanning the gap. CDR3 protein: CASTLGAGVSYEQYF. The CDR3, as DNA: TGTGCCAGCACCCTGGGGGCGGGAGTATCCTACGAGCAGTACTTC.

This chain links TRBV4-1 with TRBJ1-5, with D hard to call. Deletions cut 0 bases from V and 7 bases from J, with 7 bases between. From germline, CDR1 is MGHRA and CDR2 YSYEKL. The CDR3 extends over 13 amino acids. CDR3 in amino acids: CASSQDQRQPQHF. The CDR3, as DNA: TGCGCCAGCAGCCAAGATCAAAGGCAGCCCCAGCATTTT.

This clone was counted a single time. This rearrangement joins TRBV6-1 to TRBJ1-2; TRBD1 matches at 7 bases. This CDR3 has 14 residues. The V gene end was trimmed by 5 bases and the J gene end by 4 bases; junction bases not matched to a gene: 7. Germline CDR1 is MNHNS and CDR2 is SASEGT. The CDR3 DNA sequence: TGTGCCAGCAGTCGACAGGGAACCATCTATGGCTACACCTTC. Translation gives CASSRQGTIYGYTF.

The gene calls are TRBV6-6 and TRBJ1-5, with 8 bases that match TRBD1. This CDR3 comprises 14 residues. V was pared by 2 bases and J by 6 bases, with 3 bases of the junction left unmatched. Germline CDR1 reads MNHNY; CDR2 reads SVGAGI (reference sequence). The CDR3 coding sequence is TGTGCCAGCAGTTACCCACAGGGGGGTCAGCCCCAGCATTTT. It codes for CASSYPQGGQPQHF.

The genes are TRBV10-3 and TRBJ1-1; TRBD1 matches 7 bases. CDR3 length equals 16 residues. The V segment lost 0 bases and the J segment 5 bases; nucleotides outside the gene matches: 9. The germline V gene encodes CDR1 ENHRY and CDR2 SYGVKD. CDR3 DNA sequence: TGTGCCATCAGTGAGTCGACGGGGAGGGGGCAAACTGAAGCTTTCTTT. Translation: CAISESTGRGQTEAFF.

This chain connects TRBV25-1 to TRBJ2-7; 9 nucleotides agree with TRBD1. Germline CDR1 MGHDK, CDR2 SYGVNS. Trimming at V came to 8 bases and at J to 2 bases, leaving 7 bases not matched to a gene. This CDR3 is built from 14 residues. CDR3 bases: TGTGCCAGCGGGGGACAGGGCCCGCCCTACGAGCAGTACTTC. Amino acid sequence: CASGGQGPPYEQYF.